Below, 31 T cell receptor beta chains from the same sample are listed, as sequenced in a study of human T cells and chemical hapten exposure. In TCRdb, the RACE reads were re-called with MiXCR into one record per CDR3 protein. The repertoire holds around 250,000 distinct CDR3 sequences, with approximately 8.6% as singletons. Time point in this sample: pre-sensitization, week 0. Regarding treatment: therapeutic diphenylcyclopropenone sensitization with weekly scalp DPC. The sample consisted of whole blood, taken in connection with sensitization to the hapten diphenylcyclopropenone (DPC). The origin of the receptors is a woman aged 40 to 50 with alopecia areata. Some clones in this sample may be carry-over from other donors' samples.

The rearrangement links TRBV6-2 or TRBV6-3 to TRBJ1-1; the D is unclear. With 2 bases removed from V and 4 bases from J, the gap between germline ends came to 11 bases. Germline V lookup: CDR1 MNHEY, CDR2 SVGEGT. The CDR3 loop spans 14 amino acids. The CDR3 reads CASSYGWDGTEAFF. The CDR3 DNA follows: TGTGCCAGCAGTTACGGTTGGGATGGCACTGAAGCTTTCTTT.

The table lists this clonotype with a few counts. The chain links TRBV3-1 to TRBJ2-1, with D possibly being TRBD2 (6 bases). Germline CDR1 and CDR2: LGHDT and YNNKEL (reference sequence). CDR3 length equals 16 residues. With 4 bases removed from V and 7 bases from J, the gap between germline ends came to 20 bases. For the CDR3, the DNA is TGTGCCAGCAGCCTAGGTTTAGGTAGCGGTCGAAATGAGCAGTTCTTC. Translation: CASSLGLGSGRNEQFF.

This chain uses TRBV6-1 with TRBJ2-1; TRBD1 aligns across 7 bases. V was pared by 6 bases and J by 4 bases, with 6 bases of the junction left unmatched. In germline, CDR1 is MNHNS, CDR2 SASEGT. The CDR3 sequence is 14 residues long. DNA for the CDR3: TGTGCCAGCAGACAGGGGAGCACGTACAATGAGCAGTTCTTC. This encodes CASRQGSTYNEQFF.

This clonotype was seen more than once but under ten times. This chain links TRBV4-2 with TRBJ2-7, with 7 bases that match TRBD2. Trimming took 2 bases from V and 6 from J; bases not matched to a gene: 10. Germline V gives CDR1 LGHNA, CDR2 YNFKEQ. There are 15 residues in the CDR3. CDR3 region: CASSQLAAVRGEQYF. Here the CDR3 DNA reads TGTGCCAGCAGCCAACTAGCGGCCGTGCGGGGCGAGCAGTACTTC.

The rearrangement links TRBV2 to TRBJ1-4; 10 bases are a match to TRBD1. Germline CDR1 reads SNHLY; CDR2 reads FYNNEI. Germline trimming cut 6 bases from V and 3 bases from J; bases unmatched to any gene: 7. The CDR3 length is 16 residues. The CDR3 spells CASSLTGGRSNEKLFF. As DNA, the CDR3 is TGTGCCAGCAGCCTGACAGGGGGCCGATCTAATGAAAAACTGTTTTTT. Full variable domain (outside the CDR3, taken from reference TRBV2 and TRBJ1-4): EPEVTQTPSHQVTQMGQEVILRCVPISNHLYFYWYRQILGQKVEFLVSFYNNEISEKSEIFDDQFSVERPDGSNFTLKIRSTKLEDSAMYFCASSLTGGRSNEKLFFGSGTQLSVL.

This chain uses TRBV25-1 with TRBJ2-1, with 8 nucleotides matching TRBD2. Losses at the gene ends were 4 bases for V and 6 bases for J; bases not matched to a gene: 14. Germline values: CDR1 MGHDK, CDR2 SYGVNS. This CDR3 has 17 amino acids. The CDR3 region is CASSAVRASGLTNEQFF. The CDR3 DNA sequence: TGTGCCAGCAGTGCCGTAAGGGCTAGCGGGTTAACCAATGAGCAGTTCTTC.

At least ten counts were recorded for this clonotype. The rearrangement joins TRBV29-1 to TRBJ1-2; 7 bases are a match to TRBD1. The CDR3 is 13 amino acids. CDR1 and CDR2 from the germline V gene are SQVTM and ANQGSEA. V was clipped by 3 bases and J by 4 bases; unmatched bases: 5. CDR3: CSVEKGAAYGYTF. DNA for the CDR3: TGCAGCGTTGAGAAGGGGGCGGCCTATGGCTACACCTTC.

The CDR3 DNA sequence: TGTGCCAGCGGGGTGTCGTCAGGGGTTACAAACATTCAGTACTTC. Protein product: CASGVSSGVTNIQYF. The chain carries TRBV28 and TRBJ2-4, with D maybe TRBD1 (6 bases). Germline V gives CDR1 MDHEN, CDR2 SYDVKM. The CDR3 has 15 amino acids. The V gene lost 8 bases and the J gene lost 6 bases, with 20 bases spanning the gap.

By its share, this clonotype is medium-sized. The chain links TRBV6-5 to TRBJ2-1; tentative D call: TRBD1 (6 bases). Germline-derived CDR1 and CDR2 are MNHEY and SVGAGI. The CDR3 has 15 amino acids. V was shortened by 4 bases and J by 0 bases, with 10 bases between the two germline ends. CDR3 amino acids: CASSLRTASYNEQFF. In DNA form, the CDR3 reads TGTGCCAGCAGTTTGAGGACAGCCTCCTACAATGAGCAGTTCTTC.

The chain has TRBV7-2 and TRBJ1-6; D is possibly TRBD1 (5 bases). CDR1 SGHTA and CDR2 FQGNSA come from the germline V gene. This CDR3 is 16 amino acids long. Trimming pared 5 bases from V and 6 bases from J, leaving 17 bases between. The CDR3 DNA is TGTGCCAGCAGCCCCGGGACGGTGGCGCTTAATTCACCCCTCCACTTT. This sequence encodes CASSPGTVALNSPLHF.

In its sample, this clonotype was seen many times. The J gene is TRBJ2-3, the V gene TRBV7-3; no definite D call. Trimming stripped 5 bases from V and 2 bases from J, with 8 bases between. The CDR3 is made up of 13 amino acids. CDR1 SGHTA and CDR2 FQGTGA come from the germline V gene. As DNA, the CDR3 is TGTGCCAGCAGCAACTCAAACACAGATACGCAGTATTTT. Amino acids: CASSNSNTDTQYF.

This chain uses TRBV12-5 with TRBJ2-2; 10 bases agree with TRBD2. V shed 6 bases, J shed 2 bases, and the junction held 6 bases outside the gene matches. CDR3 length equals 16 residues. CDR1 and CDR2 from the germline V gene are LGHNT and FRNRAP. The DNA for the CDR3 is TGTGCTAGTGGCCGTATAGCGGGGGGAAACACCGGGGAGCTGTTTTTT. Residues: CASGRIAGGNTGELFF.

This clonotype turned up a few times. The rearrangement joins TRBV29-1 to TRBJ2-3; D may be TRBD1 or TRBD2 (5 bases each). The CDR3 consists of 10 residues. Between the trimmed V and J ends, which lost 4 bases and 11 bases, there was a span of 10 bases. The germline gives CDR1 SQVTM, CDR2 ANQGSEA. The CDR3 sequence: CSVGDRGQYF. CDR3 nucleotide sequence: TGCAGCGTTGGGGACCGAGGGCAGTATTTT.

This clonotype was detected a few times. The junction does not match germline at one end; this may be a read error. J is TRBJ1-1 and V is TRBV7-2; D not certain. Germline values: CDR1 SGHTA, CDR2 FQGNSA. The CDR3 is made up of 13 amino acids. The CDR3 DNA reads as TGTGTCAGCAGCTTAGGGCTGAACACTGAAGCTTTCTTT. It specifies CVSSLGLNTEAFF.

The table lists this clonotype with a few counts. The rearrangement links TRBV6-5 to TRBJ1-6, with a weak D call TRBD1 (5 bases). The CDR3 is 15 residues long. Germline V gives CDR1 MNHEY, CDR2 SVGAGI. Between the trimmed V and J ends, which lost 5 bases and 5 bases, there was a span of 13 bases. The CDR3 is CASSHFRVDNSPLHF. The DNA of the CDR3 is TGTGCCAGCAGTCACTTCAGGGTGGATAATTCACCCCTCCACTTT.

This clonotype appeared many times. This sequence joins TRBV7-2 and TRBJ1-5; unclear D gene. The germline gives CDR1 SGHTA, CDR2 FQGNSA. Trimming left V 4 bases short and J 3 bases short, with 4 bases between. The length of the CDR3 is 12 residues. CDR3 sequence reads: CASSSNNQPQHF. For the CDR3, the DNA is TGTGCCAGCAGCTCCAACAATCAGCCCCAGCATTTT.

This clonotype was found many times. The chain links TRBV5-1 to TRBJ2-1, with D hard to call. The CDR3 is made up of 15 amino acids. Germline V gives CDR1 SGHRS, CDR2 YFSETQ. The ends were cut back, 4 bases at V and 8 bases at J, with 19 bases in the middle. Here the CDR3 DNA reads TGCGCCAGCAGCCCGGCCCCTCCTTCGTTGGATGAGCAGTTCTTC. Its translation: CASSPAPPSLDEQFF.

This clonotype was seen more than once but under ten times. The J gene is TRBJ2-7, the V gene TRBV6-4, with D possibly being TRBD1 (8 bases). Germline V gene lookup returns CDR1 MRHNA and CDR2 SNTAGT. Trimming pared 5 bases from V and 4 bases from J, leaving 15 bases between. CDR3 length: 14 amino acids. This chain's CDR3 is CASSPQGGQYEQYF. In nucleotides, the CDR3 is TGTGCCAGCAGTCCACAGGGGGGGCAATACGAGCAGTACTTC.

This clonotype was recorded a few times. This chain connects TRBV6-1 to TRBJ2-4; possibly TRBD2 for D (6 bases). CDR1 and CDR2 from the germline V gene are MNHNS and SASEGT. The germline V and J ends were trimmed by 5 bases and 11 bases, with 16 bases remaining between them. There are 13 residues in the CDR3. CDR3 residues: CASSRDSHVVQYF. The CDR3 nucleotides read TGTGCCAGCAGTAGGGACTCACACGTCGTTCAGTACTTC.

The chain links TRBV4-3 to TRBJ2-1, with D maybe TRBD2 (6 bases). Germline V gene sequence: CDR1 LGHNA, CDR2 YSLEER. The CDR3 length is 14 residues. The V and J ends lost 1 base and 12 bases respectively, with 16 bases between them. CDR3 protein: CASSQAEGVGMQFF. CDR3 nucleotides: TGCGCCAGCAGCCAAGCGGAGGGAGTGGGTATGCAGTTCTTC.

The J gene is TRBJ2-3, the V gene TRBV4-1; D is unclear. CDR1 is MGHRA and CDR2 is YSYEKL in the germline V gene. Trimming removed 5 bases at V and 1 base at J, with 13 bases between. This CDR3 contains 15 residues. The CDR3 nucleotides read TGCGCCAGCAGCATACCCCTTCGTGGCACAGATACGCAGTATTTT. Protein: CASSIPLRGTDTQYF.

The table lists this clonotype with many counts. The CDR3 is CASSGRQGAIGANVLTF. As DNA, the CDR3 is TGTGCCAGCAGCGGGCGACAGGGGGCAATAGGGGCCAACGTCCTGACTTTC. This rearrangement joins TRBV7-9 to TRBJ2-6, with 10 bases matching TRBD1. CDR3 length: 17 amino acids. V lost 5 bases to trimming and J lost 4 bases; unmatched junction nucleotides: 8. CDR1 SEHNR and CDR2 FQNEAQ come from the germline V gene (reference sequence).

V usage is TRBV28 and J usage is TRBJ1-1; possible D gene TRBD1, 6 bases. CDR1 is MDHEN, CDR2 SYDVKM, per germline. This CDR3 region has 15 residues. V lost 6 bases and J lost 5, with 19 bases in between. For the CDR3, the DNA is TGTGCCAGCAGAAGCTTAACAGGGCGTAGGACTGAAGCTTTCTTT. Its translation is CASRSLTGRRTEAFF.

The genes are TRBV4-3 and TRBJ1-4, with TRBD1 identical over 7 bases. This CDR3 is 18 amino acids long. Germline-derived CDR1 and CDR2 are LGHNA and YSLEER. Losses at the gene ends were 0 bases for V and 3 bases for J; bases not matched to a gene: 10. The CDR3 is CASSQDLGGRTSNEKLFF. DNA for the CDR3: TGCGCCAGCAGCCAAGATTTAGGGGGCCGAACCTCTAATGAAAAACTGTTTTTT.

This clonotype was counted ten times or more. J is TRBJ2-1 and V is TRBV20-1; weak D call: TRBD2 (6 bases). The CDR3 covers 15 residues. V was clipped by 7 bases and J by 1 base, with 17 bases between them. Germline V gene data show CDR1 as DFQATT and CDR2 as SNEGSKA (reference sequence). The CDR3 region has the DNA TGCAGTGGGTCTCGGCCGGGGGATTCCTACAATGAGCAGTTCTTC. Encoded protein: CSGSRPGDSYNEQFF.

The CDR3 DNA sequence: TGTGCCTGGATTGGAGTGGCGGGCTACGAGCAGTACTTC. It codes for CAWIGVAGYEQYF. This sequence joins TRBV30 and TRBJ2-7; D perhaps matches TRBD2 (5 bases). CDR1 is GTSNPN, CDR2 SVGIG, per germline (reference sequence). The CDR3 contains 13 residues. Deletions cut 4 bases from V and 3 bases from J, with 13 bases between.

On this clonotype: Being one base from a much bigger clone, this may be a read error. This chain links TRBV4-2 with TRBJ2-5; 7 bases are shared with TRBD2. This CDR3 is 17 amino acids long. Unmatched junction bases numbered 11, after V lost 4 bases and J lost 0 bases. In germline, CDR1 is LGHNA, CDR2 YNFKEQ. The CDR3 is CASSPRGGALNQETQYF. The CDR3 DNA reads TGTGCCAGCAGCCCCCGGGGAGGGGCCTTGAACCAAGAGACCCAGTACTTC.

This clonotype was seen at least ten times. The chain is built from TRBV28 and TRBJ2-7; maybe TRBD1 (5 bases). The CDR3 runs to 12 residues. V lost 1 base and J lost 6, with 7 bases in between. Germline values: CDR1 MDHEN, CDR2 SYDVKM. CDR3 protein: CASSLLGAEQYF. DNA of the CDR3: TGTGCCAGCAGTTTATTAGGGGCCGAGCAGTACTTC.

The CDR3 reads CASSLEEYTEAFF. The CDR3 DNA reads as TGTGCCAGCAGCTTGGAGGAATACACTGAAGCTTTCTTT. This chain joins TRBV5-5 and TRBJ1-1; D uncertain. The CDR3 has 13 residues. Between the trimmed V and J ends, which lost 0 bases and 3 bases, there was a span of 6 bases. Germline-derived CDR1 and CDR2 are SGHKS and YYEKEE (reference sequence).

This chain joins TRBV6-5 and TRBJ1-5, with TRBD1 as a possible D gene (6 bases). The ends were cut back, 10 bases at V and 6 bases at J, with 19 bases in the middle. The CDR3 sequence is 14 residues long. Germline CDR1 is MNHEY and CDR2 is SVGAGI. This CDR3 reads CATGQGPSGQPQHF. CDR3 DNA sequence: TGTGCCACCGGTCAGGGGCCCTCGGGTCAGCCCCAGCATTTT.

This clonotype occurred a few times. The chain employs TRBV6-5 and TRBJ1-4; D unclear. The CDR3 sequence is 17 residues long. Trimming shortened V by 2 bases and J by 0 bases, and 13 bases separated the two germline ends. In germline, CDR1 is MNHEY, CDR2 SVGAGI. The CDR3 DNA follows: TGTGCCAGCAGTTACGGGCAACTAATCCCAACTAATGAAAAACTGTTTTTT. Its protein product is CASSYGQLIPTNEKLFF.